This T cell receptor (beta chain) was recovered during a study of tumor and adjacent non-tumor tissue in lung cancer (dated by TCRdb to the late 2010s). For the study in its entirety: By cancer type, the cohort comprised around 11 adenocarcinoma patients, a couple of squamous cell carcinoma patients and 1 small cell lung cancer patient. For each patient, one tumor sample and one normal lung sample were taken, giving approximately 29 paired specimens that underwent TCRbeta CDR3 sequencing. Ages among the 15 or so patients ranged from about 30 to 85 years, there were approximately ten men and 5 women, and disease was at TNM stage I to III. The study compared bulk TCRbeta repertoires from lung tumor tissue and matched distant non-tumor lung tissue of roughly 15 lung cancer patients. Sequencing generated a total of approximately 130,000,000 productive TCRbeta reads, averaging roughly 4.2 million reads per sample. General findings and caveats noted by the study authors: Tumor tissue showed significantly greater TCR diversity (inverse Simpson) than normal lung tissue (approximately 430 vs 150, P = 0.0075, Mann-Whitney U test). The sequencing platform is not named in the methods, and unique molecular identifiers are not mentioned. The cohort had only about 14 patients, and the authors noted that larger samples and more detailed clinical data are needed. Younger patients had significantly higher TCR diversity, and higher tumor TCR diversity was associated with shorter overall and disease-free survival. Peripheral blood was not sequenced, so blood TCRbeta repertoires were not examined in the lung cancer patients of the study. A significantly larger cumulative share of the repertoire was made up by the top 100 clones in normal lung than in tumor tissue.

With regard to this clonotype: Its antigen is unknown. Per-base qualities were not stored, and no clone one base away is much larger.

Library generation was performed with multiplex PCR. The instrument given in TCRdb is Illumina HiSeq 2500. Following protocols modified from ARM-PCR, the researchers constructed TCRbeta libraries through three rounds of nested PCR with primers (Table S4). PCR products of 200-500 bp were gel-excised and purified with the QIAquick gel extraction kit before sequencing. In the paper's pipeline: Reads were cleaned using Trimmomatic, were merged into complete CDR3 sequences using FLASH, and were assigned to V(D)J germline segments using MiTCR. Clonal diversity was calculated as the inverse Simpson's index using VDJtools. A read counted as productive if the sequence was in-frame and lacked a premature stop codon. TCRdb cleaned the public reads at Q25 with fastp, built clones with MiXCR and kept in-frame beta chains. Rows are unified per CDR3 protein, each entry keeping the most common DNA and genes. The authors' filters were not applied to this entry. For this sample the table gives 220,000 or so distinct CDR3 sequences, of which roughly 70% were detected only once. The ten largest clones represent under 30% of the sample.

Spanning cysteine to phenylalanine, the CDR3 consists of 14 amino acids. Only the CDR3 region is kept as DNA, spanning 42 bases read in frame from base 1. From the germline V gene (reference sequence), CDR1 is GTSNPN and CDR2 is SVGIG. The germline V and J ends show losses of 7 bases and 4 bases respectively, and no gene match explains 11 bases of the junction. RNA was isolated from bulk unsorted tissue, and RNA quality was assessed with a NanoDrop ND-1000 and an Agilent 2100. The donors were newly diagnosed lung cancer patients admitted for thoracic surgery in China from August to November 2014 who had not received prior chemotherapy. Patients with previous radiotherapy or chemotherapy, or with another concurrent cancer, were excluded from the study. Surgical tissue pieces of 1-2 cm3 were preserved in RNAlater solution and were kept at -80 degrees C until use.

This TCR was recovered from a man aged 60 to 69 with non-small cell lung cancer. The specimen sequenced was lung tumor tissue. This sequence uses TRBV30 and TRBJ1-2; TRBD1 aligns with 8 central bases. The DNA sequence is TGTGCCTCAAAAATAGGACAGGGCGTCTATGGCTACACCTTC. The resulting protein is CASKIGQGVYGYTF.